The T cell receptor beta chain under discussion was sequenced for a study of circulating CD8 cells and anti-PD-1 response in melanoma. Study as a whole: About 55% of the 13 melanoma patients received first-line anti-PD-1 therapy. Response groups: complete/partial responders versus stable/progressive non-responders. Study-level results: Diversity ranked highest in DNEG and lowest in TIGIT subsets.

Each library started from about 14 ng of total RNA using the QIAseq Immune Repertoire TCR panel. TCRdb independently ran MiXCR on the reads; one entry per CDR3 protein. The data contain over 400 distinct CDR3 sequences, roughly 7.4% of them singletons. This clonotype was counted only a few times. Its antigen is not known. Sorting of live CD3+CD8+TCRalphabeta+ cells by PD-1 and/or TIGIT gave four subsets. The starting material was CD8+ T cells from PBMCs, obtained at baseline or after one month of anti-PD-1 therapy (not recorded which). This clonotype was obtained from a human donor with melanoma.

The CDR3 region has the DNA TGCAGTGCAGTAGCGGGGGGGCCCCATGAGCAGTTCTTC. This translates into CSAVAGGPHEQFF. The rearrangement joins TRBV20-1 to TRBJ2-1, with TRBD2 matching over 11 bases. The CDR3 totals 13 residues. V lost 6 bases, J lost 8 bases, and 6 bases stayed unmatched. Germline CDR1 is DFQATT and CDR2 is SNEGSKA (reference sequence).